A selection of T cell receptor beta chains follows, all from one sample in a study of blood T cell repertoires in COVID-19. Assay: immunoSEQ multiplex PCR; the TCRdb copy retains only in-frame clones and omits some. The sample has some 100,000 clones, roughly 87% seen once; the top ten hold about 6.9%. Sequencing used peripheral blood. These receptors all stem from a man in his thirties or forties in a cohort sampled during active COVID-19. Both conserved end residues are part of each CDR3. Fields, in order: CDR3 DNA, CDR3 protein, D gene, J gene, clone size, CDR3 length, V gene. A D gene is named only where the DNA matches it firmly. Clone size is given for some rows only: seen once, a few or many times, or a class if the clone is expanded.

DNA: TGTGCCAGTACGGGGGACTATGGCTACACCTTC
CDR3: CASTGDYGYTF
D: NA
J: TRBJ1-2
size: NA
length: 11
V: TRBV19

DNA: TGTGCCAGCAGCGTATTCGGGGGGAGCACAGATACGCAGTATTTT
CDR3: CASSVFGGSTDTQYF
D: TRBD2
J: TRBJ2-3
size: NA
length: 15
V: TRBV9

DNA: TGTGCCATCAGTGGGTTGGACAGGAACACTGAAGCTTTCTTT
CDR3: CAISGLDRNTEAFF
D: NA
J: TRBJ1-1
size: NA
length: 14
V: TRBV10-3

DNA: TGTGCCACCGAACAGGGGGGGAGCAATCAGCCCCAGCATTTT
CDR3: CATEQGGSNQPQHF
D: TRBD1
J: TRBJ1-5
size: NA
length: 14
V: TRBV10-3

DNA: TGTGCCAGCAGCCAAGGGACAGGGGGCTTCAACGAGCAGTACTTC
CDR3: CASSQGTGGFNEQYF
D: TRBD1
J: TRBJ2-7
size: NA
length: 15
V: TRBV3-1/TRBV3-2

DNA: TGTGCCTGGAAATACCCGCTGGACAGGGGTGAGCAGTACTTC
CDR3: CAWKYPLDRGEQYF
D: TRBD1
J: TRBJ2-7
size: NA
length: 14
V: TRBV30

DNA: TGCGCCAGCAGCCCAAATAAAGGGGGGGGGTGGACGCAGTATTTT
CDR3: CASSPNKGGGWTQYF
D: NA
J: TRBJ2-3
size: NA
length: 15
V: TRBV4-1

DNA: TGTGCCAGCAGCCCCGTCGGTGGTCGGGGACTAGATACGCAGTATTTT
CDR3: CASSPVGGRGLDTQYF
D: NA
J: TRBJ2-3
size: NA
length: 16
V: TRBV11-2

DNA: TGTGCCAGCAGCCCCTCGGGGGACCGGGGAACCACCGGGGAGCTGTTTTTT
CDR3: CASSPSGDRGTTGELFF
D: NA
J: TRBJ2-2
size: NA
length: 17
V: TRBV3-1/TRBV3-2

DNA: TGTGCCATCAGTGGTGGGAGCTCCTACGAGCAGTACTTC
CDR3: CAISGGSSYEQYF
D: NA
J: TRBJ2-7
size: NA
length: 13
V: TRBV10-3

DNA: TGTGCCAGCAGCTTTGACACCGATCAGCCCCAGCATTTT
CDR3: CASSFDTDQPQHF
D: NA
J: TRBJ1-5
size: NA
length: 13
V: TRBV5-4

DNA: TGTGCCAGCTCACCGGGCAGGTATCAGGGCTACGAGCAGTACTTC
CDR3: CASSPGRYQGYEQYF
D: NA
J: TRBJ2-7
size: NA
length: 15
V: TRBV18

DNA: TGTGCCAGCAGACAGGGGATAGAAGAGACCCAGTACTTC
CDR3: CASRQGIEETQYF
D: TRBD1
J: TRBJ2-5
size: NA
length: 13
V: TRBV28

DNA: TGTGCCAGCAGCCAGTATAATTCACCCCTCCACTTT
CDR3: CASSQYNSPLHF
D: NA
J: TRBJ1-6
size: NA
length: 12
V: TRBV6-6

DNA: TGCGCCAGCAGCTTACACGGACAGGACATGAACACTGAAGCTTTCTTT
CDR3: CASSLHGQDMNTEAFF
D: TRBD1
J: TRBJ1-1
size: once
length: 16
V: TRBV5-1

DNA: TGTGCCAGCAGTCCCCGACAGGGGGCCGGGGCTTTCTTT
CDR3: CASSPRQGAGAFF
D: TRBD1
J: TRBJ1-1
size: NA
length: 13
V: TRBV28

DNA: TGTGCCAGCAGTCCGCAACTACTGACAGATACGCAGTATTTT
CDR3: CASSPQLLTDTQYF
D: NA
J: TRBJ2-3
size: NA
length: 14
V: TRBV27

DNA: TGTGCCAGCAGCTCTTCGCGGGGGGGCCGTATAGATACGCAGTATTTT
CDR3: CASSSSRGGRIDTQYF
D: TRBD2
J: TRBJ2-3
size: NA
length: 16
V: TRBV3-1/TRBV3-2

DNA: TGCGCCAGCAGCCAAGCCCTAGCGGGGGGCACCGGGGAGCTGTTTTTT
CDR3: CASSQALAGGTGELFF
D: TRBD2
J: TRBJ2-2
size: NA
length: 16
V: TRBV4-1

DNA: TGTGCCAGCAGCTTCTCACTAGGCGATACGCAGTATTTT
CDR3: CASSFSLGDTQYF
D: NA
J: TRBJ2-3
size: NA
length: 13
V: TRBV5-5

DNA: TGTGCCAGTATGACGGGTGACCTCTCTGGAAACACCATATATTTT
CDR3: CASMTGDLSGNTIYF
D: NA
J: TRBJ1-3
size: NA
length: 15
V: TRBV19

DNA: TGTGCCAGCAGCTTTTTTTGGGACAGGGGTTCTAGCACAGATACGCAGTATTTT
CDR3: CASSFFWDRGSSTDTQYF
D: TRBD1
J: TRBJ2-3
size: once
length: 18
V: TRBV5-6

DNA: TGTGCCAGCAGCTTAGTACGGTCCACCGGGGAGCTGTTTTTT
CDR3: CASSLVRSTGELFF
D: NA
J: TRBJ2-2
size: NA
length: 14
V: TRBV5-4